The 27 T cell receptor beta chains given below trace back to one sample, sequenced in a study of cytomegalovirus exposure and HLA in healthy donors. The table came from immunoSEQ multiplex PCR; TCRdb's copy has only in-frame clones and leaves some out. In the table there are around 70,000 clones, around 95% of which are singletons. The sample was PBMCs. These receptors originate from a woman younger than 30 in good health and CMV-seropositive.

This sequence joins TRBV30 and TRBJ1-5, with a weak D call TRBD1 (6 bases). From germline, CDR1 is GTSNPN and CDR2 SVGIG (reference sequence). This CDR3 has 15 amino acids. V lost 2 bases and J lost 2, with 13 bases in between. CDR3 in DNA: TGTGCCTGGAGTACAGGGAGATTCGGCAATCAGCCCCAGCATTTT. It specifies CAWSTGRFGNQPQHF.

The chain couples TRBV7-9 to TRBJ2-3, with 10 bases that match TRBD2. Germline assignment: CDR1 SEHNR and CDR2 FQNEAQ (reference sequence). The CDR3 loop spans 16 amino acids. V gave up 5 bases and J gave up 5 bases; unmatched junction bases: 10. CDR3 sequence: CASSPHPSGSGDTQYF. CDR3 coding DNA: TGTGCCAGCAGCCCGCATCCTAGCGGGAGTGGAGATACGCAGTATTTT.

The J gene is TRBJ2-1, the V gene TRBV5-1; 10 bases are shared with TRBD2. With V trimmed by 2 bases and J by 4 bases, 3 bases remained unmatched. The CDR3 is 15 amino acids. The germline V gene encodes CDR1 SGHRS and CDR2 YFSETQ. The CDR3 DNA follows: TGCGCCAGCAGCTTTACTAGCGGGGTATACAATGAGCAGTTCTTC. Encoded protein: CASSFTSGVYNEQFF.

CDR3 DNA sequence: TGTGCCAGCAGTTTTGACAGGGCTCGCACTGAAGCTTTCTTT. Translated: CASSFDRARTEAFF. This chain connects TRBV6-6 to TRBJ1-1; TRBD1 matches at 7 bases. After removal of 4 bases from V and 4 bases from J, the junction contained 6 bases not matched to a gene. The CDR3 loop spans 14 amino acids. The germline V gene encodes CDR1 MNHNY and CDR2 SVGAGI (reference sequence).

V is TRBV4-1 and J is TRBJ1-1; 7 bases align to TRBD1. This CDR3 spans 13 amino acids. The germline CDR1 and CDR2 sequences are MGHRA and YSYEKL. After removal of 6 bases from V and 5 bases from J, the junction contained 6 bases not matched to a gene. The CDR3, as DNA: TGCGCCAGCAGTGGTCAGGGGGAGACTGAAGCTTTCTTT. The encoded protein is CASSGQGETEAFF.

This rearrangement joins TRBV28 to TRBJ1-2; TRBD1 matches 8 bases. This CDR3 region has 14 residues. Germline CDR1 reads MDHEN; CDR2 reads SYDVKM. Germline trimming cut 6 bases from V and 8 bases from J; bases unmatched to any gene: 11. The CDR3 DNA sequence: TGTGCCAGCAGGCGACAGGGGTCAATTGAGGGCTACACCTTC. Translation gives CASRRQGSIEGYTF.

CDR3 in DNA: TGCGCCAGCAGCTTGGTGATTACTAGCGGGGCCCGGGGGAACAATGAGCAGTTCTTC. It codes for CASSLVITSGARGNNEQFF. The chain combines TRBV5-1 with TRBJ2-1, with 10 bases aligning to TRBD2. This CDR3 has 19 amino acids. V shed 0 bases, J shed 5 bases, and the junction held 14 bases outside the gene matches. Germline loops: CDR1 SGHRS, CDR2 YFSETQ.

V and J are TRBV5-1 and TRBJ2-2, with a possible D match to TRBD1 (6 bases). Germline CDR1 is SGHRS and CDR2 is YFSETQ. Trimming pared 1 base from V and 6 bases from J, leaving 16 bases between. CDR3 length: 16 residues. The CDR3 region has the DNA TGCGCCAGCAGCTTGTATACAGGGCGAAGCCCCGGGGAGCTGTTTTTT. Translating it yields CASSLYTGRSPGELFF. The full variable domain, in which reference TRBV5-1 and TRBJ2-2 provide the parts outside the CDR3, is KAGVTQTPRYLIKTRGQQVTLSCSPISGHRSVSWYQQTPGQGLQFLFEYFSETQRNKGNFPGRFSGRQFSNSRSEMNVSTLELGDSALYLCASSLYTGRSPGELFFGEGSRLTVL.

This sequence joins TRBV2 and TRBJ1-3; D is unresolved. V was pared by 5 bases and J by 0 bases, with 8 bases between. Germline CDR1 reads SNHLY; CDR2 reads FYNNEI. The CDR3 sequence is 14 residues long. The CDR3 loop is CASSPGNSGNTIYF. In DNA form, the CDR3 reads TGTGCCAGCAGTCCCGGGAACTCTGGAAACACCATATATTTT. The whole variable domain, filled in from reference TRBV2 and TRBJ1-3, reads EPEVTQTPSHQVTQMGQEVILRCVPISNHLYFYWYRQILGQKVEFLVSFYNNEISEKSEIFDDQFSVERPDGSNFTLKIRSTKLEDSAMYFCASSPGNSGNTIYFGEGSWLTVV.

This sequence joins TRBV7-2 and TRBJ1-2; D not resolved. Germline-derived CDR1 and CDR2 are SGHTA and FQGNSA. V lost 2 bases and J lost 6, with 16 bases in between. There are 15 residues in the CDR3. In nucleotides, the CDR3 is TGTGCCAGCAGCTTACTTTGGTCGGCGGGAGATGGCTACACCTTC. Translation gives CASSLLWSAGDGYTF.

The CDR3 sequence: CASSAGTAQETQYF. Written as DNA, the CDR3 is TGCGCCAGCAGCGCCGGGACAGCCCAAGAGACCCAGTACTTC. The chain couples TRBV5-1 to TRBJ2-5; 7 bases are a match to TRBD1. Germline V lookup: CDR1 SGHRS, CDR2 YFSETQ. Trimming at V came to 4 bases and at J to 1 base, leaving 4 bases not matched to a gene. This CDR3 is 14 amino acids long.

The J gene is TRBJ2-3, the V gene TRBV7-3; the match to TRBD2 covers 8 bases. Trimming cost V 5 bases and J 6 bases; bases outside gene matches: 4. The CDR3 contains 13 residues. The germline V gene has CDR1 SGHTA and CDR2 FQGTGA. As DNA, the CDR3 is TGTGCCAGCAGCCCCCGCGGGGGGGATACGCAGTATTTT. Translated, it gives CASSPRGGDTQYF.

The chain links TRBV30 to TRBJ2-5; TRBD1 aligns across 7 bases. Losses at the gene ends were 4 bases for V and 4 bases for J; bases not matched to a gene: 9. This CDR3 comprises 14 residues. Germline V gene lookup returns CDR1 GTSNPN and CDR2 SVGIG (reference sequence). The CDR3 DNA reads TGTGCCTGGAACGGCCAAACAGGGGTAGAGACCCAGTACTTC. Translating gives CAWNGQTGVETQYF.

J is TRBJ2-5 and V is TRBV18; D remains ambiguous. The V gene lost 1 base and the J gene lost 4 bases, with 10 bases spanning the gap. Germline V gene sequence: CDR1 KGHSH, CDR2 LQKENI. CDR3 length: 14 residues. DNA for the CDR3: TGTGCCAGCTCACCACTCCGGTCCCCAGAGACCCAGTACTTC. This sequence encodes CASSPLRSPETQYF.

J is TRBJ2-7 and V is TRBV6-1; the match to TRBD2 covers 11 bases. Trimming removed 8 bases from V and 0 bases from J; junction bases left unmatched: 6. CDR3 length: 15 amino acids. CDR1 is MNHNS, CDR2 SASEGT, per germline. Here the CDR3 reads CASLRTSGSSYEQYF. CDR3 DNA sequence: TGTGCCAGCCTACGGACTAGCGGGTCCTCCTACGAGCAGTACTTC.

V usage is TRBV4-1 and J usage is TRBJ2-7, with D possibly being TRBD2 (5 bases). From germline, CDR1 is MGHRA and CDR2 YSYEKL. This CDR3 spans 15 amino acids. V was cut by 1 base and J by 3 bases, with 13 bases left in between. The DNA for the CDR3 is TGCGCCAGCAGCCAAGCCTCGGGCGGGTTCTACGAGCAGTACTTC. This codes for CASSQASGGFYEQYF.

The chain uses TRBV10-3 and TRBJ1-5; D is uncertain. Trimming left V 4 bases short and J 0 bases short, with 10 bases between. CDR1 and CDR2 (germline): ENHRY, SYGVKD. The CDR3 consists of 15 residues. For the CDR3, the DNA is TGTGCCATCAGTGCGTGGCAGAATAGCAATCAGCCCCAGCATTTT. Its translation is CAISAWQNSNQPQHF.

This rearrangement joins TRBV18 to TRBJ1-4, with TRBD1 matching over 7 bases. From germline, CDR1 is KGHSH and CDR2 LQKENI. The length of the CDR3 is 18 residues. Losses at the gene ends were 3 bases for V and 8 bases for J; bases not matched to a gene: 18. CDR3: CASSPPRIGQAVSEKLFF. The CDR3 nucleotides read TGTGCCAGCTCACCCCCCCGCATAGGACAGGCTGTATCGGAAAAACTGTTTTTT.

The chain uses TRBV7-2 and TRBJ2-3; 7 bases are shared with TRBD2. Unmatched junction bases numbered 3, after V lost 0 bases and J lost 3 bases. The CDR3 runs to 15 residues. Germline V gene sequence: CDR1 SGHTA, CDR2 FQGNSA. The CDR3 nucleotides are TGTGCCAGCAGCTTAGCGGGGGGGACGACAGATACGCAGTATTTT. It codes for CASSLAGGTTDTQYF.

V usage is TRBV7-7 and J usage is TRBJ2-1; weak D call: TRBD1 (5 bases). Deletions cut 3 bases from V and 10 bases from J, with 10 bases between. This CDR3 has 12 amino acids. CDR1 is SSHAT, CDR2 FNYEAQ, per germline (reference sequence). The DNA for the CDR3 is TGTGCCAGCAGCTTGGCGGCAGGGGAGCAGTTCTTC. Residues: CASSLAAGEQFF. The full variable domain, in which reference TRBV7-7 and TRBJ2-1 provide the parts outside the CDR3, is GAGVSQSPRYKVTKRGQDVTLRCDPISSHATLYWYQQALGQGPEFLTYFNYEAQPDKSGLPSDRFSAERPEGSISTLTIQRTEQRDSAMYRCASSLAAGEQFFGPGTRLTVL.

This chain connects TRBV4-3 to TRBJ2-2, with 8 bases that match TRBD2. The CDR3 length is 16 residues. V dropped 1 base and J dropped 6; count of bases not matched to a gene: 7. The germline gives CDR1 LGHNA, CDR2 YSLEER. CDR3 loop: CASSQGGTSSPGELFF. CDR3 coding DNA: TGCGCCAGCAGCCAAGGGGGGACTAGTAGTCCCGGGGAGCTGTTTTTT.

The chain's CDR3 is CSAGSETQYF. The CDR3 bases are TGCAGTGCTGGCTCAGAGACCCAGTACTTC. J is TRBJ2-5 and V is TRBV20-1; unclear D gene. Per the germline V gene, CDR1 is DFQATT and CDR2 is SNEGSKA (reference sequence). Deletions cut 5 bases from V and 4 bases from J, with 5 bases between. This CDR3 region has 10 residues.

The CDR3 is CASKENRQNQPQHF. DNA of the CDR3: TGTGCCAGTAAGGAGAACAGGCAAAATCAGCCCCAGCATTTT. This chain links TRBV19 with TRBJ1-5; D might be TRBD1 (5 bases). The V gene lost 7 bases and the J gene lost 4 bases, with 14 bases spanning the gap. Germline CDR1 is LNHDA and CDR2 is SQIVND (reference sequence). The CDR3 is made up of 14 amino acids.

The chain joins TRBV9 to TRBJ2-5; 7 positions agree with TRBD1. V shed 3 bases, J shed 0 bases, and the junction held 8 bases outside the gene matches. CDR1 and CDR2 (germline): SGDLS, YYNGEE. The CDR3 has 16 amino acids. The CDR3 DNA follows: TGTGCCAGCAGCGGAAACAGGGGCAATTACCAAGAGACCCAGTACTTC. This translates into CASSGNRGNYQETQYF.

This chain connects TRBV30 to TRBJ2-3, with 9 positions matching TRBD2. This CDR3 region has 14 residues. Germline V gene sequence: CDR1 GTSNPN, CDR2 SVGIG (reference sequence). Trimming removed 7 bases from V and 1 base from J; junction bases left unmatched: 6. The CDR3 region has the DNA TGTGCCTCAACCTTAGCGGGGGGCACAGATACGCAGTATTTT. Translation: CASTLAGGTDTQYF.

A single count supports this clone. This sequence joins TRBV19 and TRBJ2-5; TRBD1 might be the D (6 bases). The CDR3 is 16 residues long. The germline V gene has CDR1 LNHDA and CDR2 SQIVND (reference sequence). The V gene lost 3 bases and the J gene lost 4 bases, with 18 bases spanning the gap. This CDR3 reads CASSISTGPPRETQYF. Written as DNA, the CDR3 is TGTGCCAGTAGTATTTCGACAGGTCCCCCTAGAGAGACCCAGTACTTC.

The rearrangement joins TRBV5-1 to TRBJ2-1; 7 positions agree with TRBD2. Germline-derived CDR1 and CDR2 are SGHRS and YFSETQ. The V segment lost 4 bases and the J segment 10 bases; nucleotides outside the gene matches: 11. The CDR3 covers 14 residues. CDR3 sequence reads: CASSPGGGGLEQFF. The CDR3 DNA reads as TGCGCCAGCAGCCCGGGGGGTGGTGGACTAGAGCAGTTCTTC.